This TCR beta chain was documented in a study of blood T cell repertoires in COVID-19. Study in general: Researchers got acute and convalescent COVID-19 samples from the United States, Italy and Spain. PBMCs, B-cell-depleted T cells, or T cells were the source of the cDNA or gDNA that made up the material.

Study processing details: Amplification of reference gene primers was used by the study to estimate nucleated cell counts. TCRdb's copy holds only in-frame clones and misses some; the assay was immunoSEQ multiplex PCR. The V and J calls and clone size were taken over from that table, and D and trimming were inferred from the DNA. In the table there are roughly 100,000 clones, roughly 87% of which are singletons. The CDR3 extends over 15 amino acids. The chain employs TRBV21-1 and TRBJ2-7; no check of the table's D call, TRBD2, against the DNA was made. TRBV21-1 is described as a pseudogene. Sequencing used peripheral blood. The sequence came from a human donor in a cohort sampled during active COVID-19. In nucleotides, the CDR3 is TGTGCCAGCAGCAAAGATGACTGGGAGGGCTACGAGCAGTACTTC. Protein sequence: CASSKDDWEGYEQYF.